Listed below are T cell receptor beta chains from one sample, sequenced in a study of cytomegalovirus exposure and HLA in healthy donors. Produced via immunoSEQ multiplex PCR; TCRdb's table is partial and in-frame only. The sample records 250,000 to 350,000 clones, roughly 85% being singletons. The sample taken for sequencing was PBMCs. All receptors come from a man in his forties in good health and CMV-seropositive. Both conserved end residues are part of each CDR3. D genes are given only for firm matches. Not every row has a clone size; where given, it reads once, few, many or a size class.

clone_size j_call v_call d_call cdr3_aa cdr3_nt
. TRBJ1-2 TRBV5-1 TRBD1 CASSSDRVPRTF TGCGCCAGCAGCAGCGACAGGGTCCCTAGGACCTTC
once TRBJ1-2 TRBV19 TRBD1 CASTRTGTGRGANYGYTF TGTGCCAGTACGAGGACCGGGACAGGCCGCGGAGCTAACTATGGCTACACCTTC
once TRBJ1-5 TRBV10-2 TRBD1 CASSTDRARNQPQHF TGCGCCAGCAGTACGGACAGGGCACGCAATCAGCCCCAGCATTTT
few TRBJ2-7 TRBV6-5 . CASSYSTRVKHEQYF TGTGCCAGCAGTTACTCGACGAGGGTCAAACACGAGCAGTACTTC
few TRBJ1-1 TRBV7-2 TRBD1 CASSLLQGASEAFF TGTGCCAGCAGTTTACTTCAGGGGGCGTCGGAAGCTTTCTTT
. TRBJ2-3 TRBV27 TRBD2 CASSRGTSGRADTQYF TGTGCCAGCAGCCGTGGGACTAGCGGGAGGGCAGATACGCAGTATTTT
. TRBJ2-5 TRBV18 TRBD2 CASSPPGLADQETQYF TGTGCCAGCTCACCACCCGGACTAGCGGACCAAGAGACCCAGTACTTC
. TRBJ2-3 TRBV28 . CASRASADTQYF TGTGCCAGCAGGGCTAGCGCAGATACGCAGTATTTT
. TRBJ2-7 TRBV7-9 TRBD1 CASSFVGDRGGEQYF TGTGCCAGCAGCTTCGTGGGGGACAGGGGCGGCGAGCAGTACTTC
once TRBJ1-5 TRBV28 . CASSYGGDGQPQHF TGTGCCAGCAGTTATGGAGGGGATGGCCAGCCCCAGCATTTT
. TRBJ2-2 TRBV4-1 . CASSQVKQGGTGELFF TGCGCCAGCAGCCAAGTGAAACAGGGGGGGACCGGGGAGCTGTTTTTT
. TRBJ1-4 TRBV2 . CASSERLGREEKLFF TGTGCCAGCAGTGAAAGGTTGGGGCGGGAAGAAAAACTGTTTTTT
once TRBJ2-1 TRBV6-5 . CASAASGLYNEQFF TGTGCCAGCGCCGCAAGCGGGCTCTACAATGAGCAGTTCTTC
. TRBJ2-5 TRBV18 . CASSPRETQYF TGTGCCAGCTCACCCCGAGAGACCCAGTACTTC
. TRBJ1-4 TRBV30 . CAWSLKARGGNEKLFF TGTGCCTGGAGTTTAAAAGCCAGAGGGGGAAATGAAAAACTGTTTTTT
. TRBJ2-5 TRBV7-9 TRBD2 CASSLALSLAGGQETQYF TGTGCCAGCAGCTTAGCGCTTAGTCTAGCGGGAGGCCAAGAGACCCAGTACTTC
. TRBJ1-3 TRBV5-1 . CASSLVGDGNTIYF TGCGCCAGCAGCTTGGTCGGGGATGGAAACACCATATATTTT
. TRBJ2-7 TRBV7-9 . CASSSGPYEQYF TGTGCCAGCAGCTCCGGTCCGTACGAGCAGTACTTC
. TRBJ2-1 TRBV18 TRBD2 CASSPLAGPSNEQFF TGTGCCAGCTCACCACTAGCGGGTCCATCCAATGAGCAGTTCTTC
few TRBJ1-4 TRBV19 . CASGTGVGKLFF TGTGCTAGCGGAACGGGGGTTGGAAAACTGTTTTTT
once TRBJ1-3 TRBV28 . CASSADSQVGNTIYF TGTGCCAGCAGTGCGGACAGCCAGGTTGGAAACACCATATATTTT
few TRBJ1-2 TRBV19 . CASKAGNYGYTF TGTGCCAGTAAGGCCGGGAACTATGGCTACACCTTC
. TRBJ1-2 TRBV10-1 . CASSERQVPNYGYTF TGCGCCAGCAGTGAGAGGCAGGTACCCAACTATGGCTACACCTTC
. TRBJ2-1 TRBV10-3 . CAISEEAGSYNEQFF TGTGCCATCAGTGAGGAGGCGGGCTCCTACAATGAGCAGTTCTTC
few TRBJ1-2 TRBV28 . CASSLWDTNYGYTF TGTGCCAGCAGTTTATGGGACACTAACTATGGCTACACCTTC
. TRBJ2-7 TRBV28 . CASSFLGTGSSYEQYF TGTGCCAGCAGTTTTCTCGGGACCGGGAGCTCCTACGAGCAGTACTTC
. TRBJ2-7 TRBV29-1 TRBD2 CSVGLAGSQDEQYF TGCAGCGTGGGACTAGCGGGATCCCAGGACGAGCAGTACTTC
. TRBJ2-7 TRBV7-2 . CASSLDLTKQYF TGTGCCAGCAGCTTAGACCTAACCAAGCAGTACTTC
. TRBJ2-3 TRBV7-9 . CASSSKQGSLDDTQYF TGTGCCAGCAGCTCGAAACAGGGTTCACTAGACGATACGCAGTATTTT
. TRBJ2-7 TRBV10-3 TRBD1 CAIRPGQNAYEQYF TGTGCCATCAGGCCGGGACAGAACGCCTACGAGCAGTACTTC
. TRBJ2-1 TRBV28 TRBD2 CASSSPQRGYNEQFF TGTGCCAGCAGTTCCCCGCAGCGGGGGTACAATGAGCAGTTCTTC
once TRBJ1-2 TRBV27 . CASSRPGTYGYTF TGTGCCAGCAGTCGTCCGGGAACCTATGGCTACACCTTC
. TRBJ2-1 TRBV7-3 TRBD2 CASSSEPGGGPPYNEQFF TGTGCCAGCAGCTCAGAACCGGGGGGAGGGCCGCCCTACAATGAGCAGTTCTTC
. TRBJ1-1 TRBV14 . CASSPRGRGSNTEAFF TGTGCCAGCAGCCCCCGAGGGAGGGGATCCAACACTGAAGCTTTCTTT
. TRBJ1-1 TRBV6-1 TRBD1 CASSDLTGTGEMNTEAFF TGTGCCAGCAGTGACCTGACCGGGACAGGGGAGATGAACACTGAAGCTTTCTTT